This T cell receptor (beta chain) came from a study of chemoradiotherapy in HPV16-positive cancers. Assay used: immunoSEQ multiplex PCR; TCRdb lists only in-frame clones, some missing. The sample yields about 68,000 clones, about 90% seen once. Over chemoradiotherapy, repertoires were sampled more than once. Study-level results: During treatment, candidate HPV-specific clones and E7-related motifs expanded in tumor.

CDR1 and CDR2 from the germline V gene are LNHDA and SQIVND (reference sequence). The CDR3 spans 15 residues. V was cut by 1 base and J by 0 bases, with 7 bases left in between. Details on this clone: The antigen remains undetermined.

The sequence was obtained from a human donor with HPV-associated anogenital cancer. The sequences come from blood, collected from a patient who underwent chemoradiotherapy. The V gene is TRBV19, the J gene TRBJ1-5, with D unresolved. The CDR3 region is CASSIGGGSNQPQHF. The CDR3 DNA reads as TGTGCCAGTAGTATAGGAGGAGGTAGCAATCAGCCCCAGCATTTT.